What follows are 13 T cell receptor beta chains derived from one specimen sequenced in a study of T-cell memory formation after mild COVID-19. TCRdb itself ran the 5' RACE reads through MiXCR, one entry per CDR3 protein. The table records hundreds of thousands of distinct CDR3 sequences, over 15% of them present only once. Sample: PBMCs or a T cell subset sorted from them (not recorded which). These receptors were obtained from an adult woman who had mild COVID-19 (a few samples of this study predate the infection). Cell type and time point are not known.

The chain recombines TRBV5-6 with TRBJ2-1; D unresolved. CDR1 SGHDT and CDR2 YYEEEE come from the germline V gene. The CDR3 is 13 amino acids. V dropped 0 bases and J dropped 7 bases, with 8 bases sitting between them. DNA of the CDR3: TGTGCCAGCAGCTTGGACATTTGGAATGAGCAGTTCTTC. Its protein is CASSLDIWNEQFF.

This clonotype came up many times. A junction boundary mismatches the germline segment, possibly from a read error. The V gene is TRBV12-3 or TRBV12-4, the J gene TRBJ2-2; D not resolved. The CDR3 runs 12 residues. CDR3 amino acids: CASSLVAGELFF. The DNA for the CDR3 is TGTGCCAGCAGCTTAGTGGCCGGGGAGCTGTTTTTT.

J is TRBJ2-7 and V is TRBV6-1; D gene unclear. Germline V gene lookup returns CDR1 MNHNS and CDR2 SASEGT. This CDR3 comprises 13 residues. V lost 6 bases and J lost 4, with 13 bases in between. CDR3 in amino acids: CASSHFPPYEQYF. The CDR3 DNA is TGTGCCAGCAGCCACTTCCCTCCGTACGAGCAGTACTTC.

The chain couples TRBV5-1 to TRBJ2-5; 12 bases align to TRBD1. The junction had 9 bases not matched to a gene; V was cut back by 4 bases and J by 5 bases. Looked up from germline, CDR1 is SGHRS and CDR2 is YFSETQ. The CDR3 has 16 residues. Here the CDR3 reads CASSAGTGGARETQYF. CDR3 bases: TGCGCCAGCAGCGCCGGGACAGGGGGCGCGAGGGAGACCCAGTACTTC. Full variable domain (remainder filled in from reference TRBV5-1 and TRBJ2-5): KAGVTQTPRYLIKTRGQQVTLSCSPISGHRSVSWYQQTPGQGLQFLFEYFSETQRNKGNFPGRFSGRQFSNSRSEMNVSTLELGDSALYLCASSAGTGGARETQYFGPGTRLLVL.

This clonotype was recorded many times. This chain links TRBV7-2 with TRBJ2-5, with 9 positions matching TRBD2. CDR1 SGHTA and CDR2 FQGNSA come from the germline V gene. With 5 bases clipped from V and 5 bases from J, the junction kept 9 bases outside the gene matches. The CDR3 is 15 residues long. CDR3 nucleotide sequence: TGTGCCAGCAGCCGAAGCGGGGGGACCGGGGAGACCCAGTACTTC. Translated, it gives CASSRSGGTGETQYF.

This clonotype showed up just a few times. The V and J genes are TRBV7-9 and TRBJ2-1; 8 bases align to TRBD2. The CDR3 has 14 residues. From germline, CDR1 is SEHNR and CDR2 FQNEAQ (reference sequence). Trimming at V came to 1 base and at J to 6 bases, leaving 2 bases not matched to a gene. The CDR3 is CASSLGTSLNEQFF. The CDR3 DNA sequence: TGTGCCAGCAGCTTAGGGACTAGCCTCAATGAGCAGTTCTTC.

The rearrangement joins TRBV5-1 to TRBJ1-2; the D gene is possibly TRBD1 (5 bases). This CDR3 has 15 amino acids. The V end was cut by 0 bases, the J end by 4 bases, with 13 bases between. Germline V lookup: CDR1 SGHRS, CDR2 YFSETQ. CDR3 sequence: CASSLGGFDGYGYTF. CDR3 sequence (DNA): TGCGCCAGCAGCTTGGGGGGGTTCGATGGCTATGGCTACACCTTC.

This clonotype was seen a handful of times. The junction and the germline gene differ at one end; a read error may be behind it. J is TRBJ2-3 and V is TRBV19, with D perhaps given as TRBD1 or TRBD2 (5 bases each). Germline CDR1 LNHDA, CDR2 SQIVND (reference sequence). CDR3 length: 19 residues. CDR3: CASSPDVDQSWGSRDTQYF. The CDR3 nucleotides are TGTGCCAGTAGTCCCGATGTTGATCAGAGTTGGGGGAGCAGAGATACGCAGTATTTT. The entire variable domain, with the rest obtained from reference TRBV19 and TRBJ2-3, is as follows: DGGITQSPKYLFRKEGQNVTLSCEQNLNHDAMYWYRQDPGQGLRLIYYSQIVNDFQKGDIAEGYSVSREKKESFPLTVTSAQKNPTAFYLCASSPDVDQSWGSRDTQYFGPGTRLTVL.

The chain uses TRBV5-4 and TRBJ2-1; 11 bases are shared with TRBD2. The CDR3 is made up of 16 amino acids. V shed 3 bases and J 2 bases; nucleotides not matched to a gene: 4. CDR1 and CDR2 from the germline V gene are SGHNT and YYREEE (reference sequence). The DNA for the CDR3 is TGTGCCAGCAGCTACTTGACTAGCGGGGCCTACAATGAGCAGTTCTTC. Amino acids: CASSYLTSGAYNEQFF.

Only a few counts were recorded for this clonotype. This chain uses TRBV29-1 with TRBJ2-1; the D is unclear. The germline V gene has CDR1 SQVTM and CDR2 ANQGSEA. Trimming stripped 3 bases from V and 3 bases from J, with 12 bases between. The CDR3 contains 14 residues. The CDR3: CSVDPLGVYNEQFF. CDR3 in DNA: TGCAGCGTTGACCCTTTAGGCGTCTACAATGAGCAGTTCTTC.

This clonotype showed up just a few times. The chain joins TRBV15 to TRBJ1-5, with TRBD1 identical over 11 bases. J gave up 4 bases and V 1 base, and 9 bases lay outside the gene matches. Germline lookup yields CDR1 LNHNV and CDR2 YYDKDF (reference sequence). The CDR3 extends over 18 amino acids. The CDR3 reads CATSRARTGTGGNQPQHF. The CDR3 region has the DNA TGTGCCACCAGCAGAGCCCGTACCGGGACAGGGGGTAATCAGCCCCAGCATTTT.

This clonotype has a handful of counts. The V call is TRBV3-1, the J call TRBJ2-3, with a possible D match to TRBD1 (6 bases). The CDR3 totals 15 residues. Per germline, CDR1 LGHDT and CDR2 YNNKEL (reference sequence). V was cut by 3 bases and J by 2 bases, with 12 bases left in between. In DNA, the CDR3 is TGTGCCAGCAGCCAGGGGACATCAACCACAGATACGCAGTATTTT. It specifies CASSQGTSTTDTQYF.

J is TRBJ2-7 and V is TRBV5-6; D possibly corresponds to TRBD2 (6 bases). The CDR3 spans 16 residues. With 3 bases removed from V and 0 bases from J, the gap between germline ends came to 16 bases. Per germline, CDR1 SGHDT and CDR2 YYEEEE. CDR3 sequence: CASSWLGVAVSYEQYF. CDR3 in DNA: TGTGCCAGCAGCTGGCTGGGTGTAGCGGTCTCCTACGAGCAGTACTTC.